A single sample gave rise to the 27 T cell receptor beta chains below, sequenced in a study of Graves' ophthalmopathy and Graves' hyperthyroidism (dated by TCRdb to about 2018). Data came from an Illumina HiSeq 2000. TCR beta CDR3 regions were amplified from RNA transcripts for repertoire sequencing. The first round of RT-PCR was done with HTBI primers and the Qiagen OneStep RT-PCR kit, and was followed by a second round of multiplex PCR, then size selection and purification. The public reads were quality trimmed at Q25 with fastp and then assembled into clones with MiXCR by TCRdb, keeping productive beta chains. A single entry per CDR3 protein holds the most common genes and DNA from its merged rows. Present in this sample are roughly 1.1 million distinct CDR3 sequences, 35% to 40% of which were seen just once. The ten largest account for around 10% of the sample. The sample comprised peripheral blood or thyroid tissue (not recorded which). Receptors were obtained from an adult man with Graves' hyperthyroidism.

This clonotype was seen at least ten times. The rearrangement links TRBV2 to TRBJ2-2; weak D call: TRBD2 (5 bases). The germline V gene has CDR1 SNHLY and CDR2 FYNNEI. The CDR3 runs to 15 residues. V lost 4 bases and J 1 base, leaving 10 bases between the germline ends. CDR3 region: CASSVDYQNTGELFF. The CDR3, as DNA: TGTGCCAGCAGTGTCGACTACCAGAACACCGGGGAGCTGTTTTTT.

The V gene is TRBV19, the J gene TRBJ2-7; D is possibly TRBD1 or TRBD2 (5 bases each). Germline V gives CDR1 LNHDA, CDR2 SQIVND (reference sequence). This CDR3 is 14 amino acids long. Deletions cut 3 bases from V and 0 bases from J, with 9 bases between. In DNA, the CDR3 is TGTGCCAGTAGTATGGGGGACCACTCCTACGAGCAGTACTTC. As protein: CASSMGDHSYEQYF.

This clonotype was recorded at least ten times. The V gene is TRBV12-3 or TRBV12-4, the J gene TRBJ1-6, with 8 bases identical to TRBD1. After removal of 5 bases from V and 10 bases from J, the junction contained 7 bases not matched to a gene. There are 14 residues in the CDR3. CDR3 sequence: CASSPTGVGSPLHF. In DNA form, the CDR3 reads TGTGCCAGCAGTCCGACAGGGGTCGGGTCACCCCTCCACTTT.

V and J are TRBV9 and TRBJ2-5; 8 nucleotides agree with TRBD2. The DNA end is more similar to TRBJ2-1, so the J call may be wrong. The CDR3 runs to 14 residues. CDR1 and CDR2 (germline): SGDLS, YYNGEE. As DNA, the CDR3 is TGTGCCAGCAGCAGAACCGGGACTAGCAATGAGCAGTTCTTC. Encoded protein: CASSRTGTSNEQFF.

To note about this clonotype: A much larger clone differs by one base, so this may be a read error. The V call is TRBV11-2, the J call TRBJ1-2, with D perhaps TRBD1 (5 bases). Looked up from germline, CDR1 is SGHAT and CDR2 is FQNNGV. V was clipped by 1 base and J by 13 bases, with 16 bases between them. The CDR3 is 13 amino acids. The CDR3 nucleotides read TGTGCCAGCAGCTTAGGCAGGGAAGGTAACTGCACCTTC. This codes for CASSLGREGNCTF.

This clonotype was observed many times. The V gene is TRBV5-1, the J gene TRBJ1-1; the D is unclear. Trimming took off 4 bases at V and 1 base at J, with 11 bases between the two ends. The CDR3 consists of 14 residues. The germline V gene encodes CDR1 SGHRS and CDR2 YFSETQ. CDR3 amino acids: CASSGKTANTEAFF. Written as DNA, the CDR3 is TGCGCCAGCAGCGGTAAGACCGCGAACACTGAAGCTTTCTTT.

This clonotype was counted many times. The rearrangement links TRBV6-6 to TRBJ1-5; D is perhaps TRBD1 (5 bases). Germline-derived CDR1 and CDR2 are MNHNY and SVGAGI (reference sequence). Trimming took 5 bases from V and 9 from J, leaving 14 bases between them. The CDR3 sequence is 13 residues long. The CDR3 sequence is CASSGQGHWPQHF. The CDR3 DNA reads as TGTGCCAGCAGTGGGCAGGGTCATTGGCCCCAGCATTTT.

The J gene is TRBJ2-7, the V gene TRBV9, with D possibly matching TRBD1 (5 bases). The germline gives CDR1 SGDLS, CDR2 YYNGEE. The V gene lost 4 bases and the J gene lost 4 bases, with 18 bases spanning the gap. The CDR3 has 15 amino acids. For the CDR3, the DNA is TGTGCCAGCAGCAGTGACTCCGGGCAGGGTTACGAGCAGTACTTC. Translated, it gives CASSSDSGQGYEQYF. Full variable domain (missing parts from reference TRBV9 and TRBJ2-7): DSGVTQTPKHLITATGQRVTLRCSPRSGDLSVYWYQQSLDQGLQFLIQYYNGEERAKGNILERFSAQQFPDLHSELNLSSLELGDSALYFCASSSDSGQGYEQYFGPGTRLTVT.

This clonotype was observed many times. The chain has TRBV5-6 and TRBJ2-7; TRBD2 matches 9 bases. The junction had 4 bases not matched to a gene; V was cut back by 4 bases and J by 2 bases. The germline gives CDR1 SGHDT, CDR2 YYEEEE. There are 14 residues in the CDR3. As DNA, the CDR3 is TGTGCCAGCAGCGTGACTAGCGGTCCCTACGAGCAGTACTTC. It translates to CASSVTSGPYEQYF.

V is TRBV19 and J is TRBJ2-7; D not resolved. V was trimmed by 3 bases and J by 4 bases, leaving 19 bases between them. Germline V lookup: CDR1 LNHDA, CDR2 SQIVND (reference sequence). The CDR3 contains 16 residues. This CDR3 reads CASSIRVNANRYEQYF. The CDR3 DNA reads TGTGCCAGTAGTATCCGGGTAAACGCGAACAGATACGAGCAGTACTTC.

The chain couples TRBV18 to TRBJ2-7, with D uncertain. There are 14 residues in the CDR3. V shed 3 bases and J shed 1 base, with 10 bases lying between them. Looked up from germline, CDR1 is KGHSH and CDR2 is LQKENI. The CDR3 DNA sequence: TGTGCCAGCTCACCGCCAGACCCATCCTACGAGCAGTACTTC. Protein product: CASSPPDPSYEQYF.

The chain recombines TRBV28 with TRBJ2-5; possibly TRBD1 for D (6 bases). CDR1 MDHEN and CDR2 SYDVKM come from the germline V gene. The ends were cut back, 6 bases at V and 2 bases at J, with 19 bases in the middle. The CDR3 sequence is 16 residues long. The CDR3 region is CASSRGTPENQETQYF. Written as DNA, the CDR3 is TGTGCCAGCAGCCGAGGGACACCCGAAAATCAAGAGACCCAGTACTTC.

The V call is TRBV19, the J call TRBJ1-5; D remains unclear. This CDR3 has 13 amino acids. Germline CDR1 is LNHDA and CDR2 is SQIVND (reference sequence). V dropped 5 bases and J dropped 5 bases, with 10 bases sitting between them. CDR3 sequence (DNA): TGTGCCAGTAGTTTCCAGAGCCATCAGCCCCAGCATTTT. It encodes CASSFQSHQPQHF.

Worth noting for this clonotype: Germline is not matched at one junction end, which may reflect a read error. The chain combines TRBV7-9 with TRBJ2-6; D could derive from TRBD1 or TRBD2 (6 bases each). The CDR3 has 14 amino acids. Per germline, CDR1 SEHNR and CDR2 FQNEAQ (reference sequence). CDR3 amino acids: CASSLAGGGNVLTF. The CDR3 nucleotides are TGTGCCAGCAGCTTAGCCGGAGGGGGCAACGTCCTGACTTTC.

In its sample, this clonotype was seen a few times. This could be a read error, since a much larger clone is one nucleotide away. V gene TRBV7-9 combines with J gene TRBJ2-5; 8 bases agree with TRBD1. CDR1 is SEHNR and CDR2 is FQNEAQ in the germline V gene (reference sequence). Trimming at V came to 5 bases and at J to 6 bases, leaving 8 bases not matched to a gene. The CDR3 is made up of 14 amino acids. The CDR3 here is CASSLGQGGKTQYF. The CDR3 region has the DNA TGTGCCAGCAGCCTCGGACAGGGTGGTAAGACCCAGTACTTC.

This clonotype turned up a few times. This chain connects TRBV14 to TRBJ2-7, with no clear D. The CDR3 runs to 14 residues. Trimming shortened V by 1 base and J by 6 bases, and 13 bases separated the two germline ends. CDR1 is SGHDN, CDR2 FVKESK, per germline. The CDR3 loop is CASSQVDLVLEQYF. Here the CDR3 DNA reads TGTGCCAGCAGCCAAGTAGATCTAGTACTCGAGCAGTACTTC.

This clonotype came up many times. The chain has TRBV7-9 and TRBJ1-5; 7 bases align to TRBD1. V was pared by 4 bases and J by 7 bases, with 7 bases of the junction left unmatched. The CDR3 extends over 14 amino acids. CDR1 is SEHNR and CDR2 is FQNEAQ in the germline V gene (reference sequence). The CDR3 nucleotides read TGTGCCAGCAGCTGGGATGACAGGGAGCAGCCCCAGCATTTT. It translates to CASSWDDREQPQHF.

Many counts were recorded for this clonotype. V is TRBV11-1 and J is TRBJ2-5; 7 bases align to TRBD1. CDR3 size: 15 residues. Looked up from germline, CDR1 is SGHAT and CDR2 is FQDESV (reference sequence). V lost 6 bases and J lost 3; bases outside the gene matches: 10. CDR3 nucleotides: TGTGCCAGCAGTCCGGAAGTGACAGGGAAAGAGACCCAGTACTTC. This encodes CASSPEVTGKETQYF.

The CDR3: CSAPGANVLTF. The CDR3 DNA sequence: TGCAGTGCGCCCGGGGCCAACGTCCTGACTTTC. The rearrangement uses TRBV20-1 and TRBJ2-6, with D uncertain. Trimming removed 6 bases at V and 4 bases at J, with 4 bases between. Germline V gives CDR1 DFQATT, CDR2 SNEGSKA (reference sequence). The CDR3 extends over 11 amino acids.

DNA for the CDR3: TGCAGTGCTAGTGAAATTGGGCAAGAGACCCAGTACTTC. Translated, it gives CSASEIGQETQYF. The J gene is TRBJ2-5, the V gene TRBV20-1; D remains ambiguous. Germline V lookup: CDR1 DFQATT, CDR2 SNEGSKA (reference sequence). V was clipped by 3 bases and J by 2 bases, with 10 bases between them. CDR3 length: 13 residues.

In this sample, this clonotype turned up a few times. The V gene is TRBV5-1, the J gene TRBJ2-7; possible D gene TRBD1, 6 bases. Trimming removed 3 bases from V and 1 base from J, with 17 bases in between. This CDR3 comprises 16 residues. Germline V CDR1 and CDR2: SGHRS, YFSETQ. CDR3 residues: CASSSAWGTSSYEQYF. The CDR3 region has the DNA TGCGCCAGCAGCTCGGCGTGGGGGACAAGTTCCTACGAGCAGTACTTC.

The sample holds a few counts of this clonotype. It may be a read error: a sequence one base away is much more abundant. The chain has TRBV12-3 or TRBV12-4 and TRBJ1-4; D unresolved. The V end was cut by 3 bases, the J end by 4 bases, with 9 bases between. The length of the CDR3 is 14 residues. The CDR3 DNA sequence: TGTGCCAGCAGTTTGGACGGTGATAATGAAAAACTGTTTTTT. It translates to CASSLDGDNEKLFF.

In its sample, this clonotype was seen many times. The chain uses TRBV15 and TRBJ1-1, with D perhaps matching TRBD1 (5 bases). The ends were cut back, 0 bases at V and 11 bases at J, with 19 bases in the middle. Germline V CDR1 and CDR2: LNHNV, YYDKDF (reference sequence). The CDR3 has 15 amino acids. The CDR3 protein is CATSREKVGPNGAFF. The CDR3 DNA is TGTGCCACCAGCAGAGAAAAGGTGGGACCGAATGGGGCTTTCTTT.

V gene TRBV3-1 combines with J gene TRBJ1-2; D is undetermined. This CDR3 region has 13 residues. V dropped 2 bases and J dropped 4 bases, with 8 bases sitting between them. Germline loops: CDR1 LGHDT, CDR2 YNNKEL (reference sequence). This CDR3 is CASSQMAAYGYTF. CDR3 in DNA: TGTGCCAGCAGCCAAATGGCAGCCTATGGCTACACCTTC. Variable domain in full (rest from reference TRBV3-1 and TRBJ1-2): DTAVSQTPKYLVTQMGNDKSIKCEQNLGHDTMYWYKQDSKKFLKIMFSYNNKELIINETVPNRFSPKSPDKAHLNLHINSLELGDSAVYFCASSQMAAYGYTFGSGTRLTVV.

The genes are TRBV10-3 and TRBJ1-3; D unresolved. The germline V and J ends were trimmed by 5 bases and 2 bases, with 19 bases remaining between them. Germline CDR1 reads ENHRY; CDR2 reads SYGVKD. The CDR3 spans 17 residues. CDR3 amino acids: CAISSVEAQSTGNTIYF. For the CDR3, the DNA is TGTGCCATCAGTTCGGTGGAGGCCCAAAGCACTGGAAACACCATATATTTT.

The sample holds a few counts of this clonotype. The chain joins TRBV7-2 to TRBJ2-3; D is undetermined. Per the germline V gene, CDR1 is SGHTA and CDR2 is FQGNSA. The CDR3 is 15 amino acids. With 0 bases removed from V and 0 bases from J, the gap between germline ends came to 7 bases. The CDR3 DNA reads TGTGCCAGCAGCTTAGCTCCCGCAAGCACAGATACGCAGTATTTT. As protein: CASSLAPASTDTQYF.

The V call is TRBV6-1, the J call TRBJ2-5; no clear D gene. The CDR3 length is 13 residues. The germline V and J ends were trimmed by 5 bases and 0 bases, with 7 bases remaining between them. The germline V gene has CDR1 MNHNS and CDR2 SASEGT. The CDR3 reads CASSNYNQETQYF. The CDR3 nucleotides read TGTGCCAGCAGTAACTATAACCAAGAGACCCAGTACTTC.